Reported below is one TCR beta chain. It lacks a known antigen. Base qualities are not at hand, and no much larger clone is one base apart. The data were taken from a study of blood T cells in healthy people across ages (dated by TCRdb to the mid-2010s). Some background on the complete study: Template switching captured roughly one uniquely barcoded TCR beta cDNA molecule per two T cells in model experiments. Using deep sequencing normalized with unique cDNA molecular identifiers, the study measured how TCR beta repertoire diversity changes with age. The donors were divided into four age groups: young (average about 16 years), middle-aged (around 41), aged (about 60) and long-lived (roughly 82). To avoid experimental bias, donors of different ages were distributed randomly across sequencing lanes. The study analyzed two additional independent replicas of 1 million unique cDNA reads from the same blood draw for two donors, one aged 18 to 29 and one aged 80 or older. Broader findings and caveats from the paper: Donor CMV infection status was unknown, potentially confounding age-related changes in expanded clonotypes. As age increased, observed TCR beta diversity per million T cells dropped in a roughly linear way, and a significant reduction was already evident by age 40. The long-lived group showed more naive CD4+ T cells, fewer expanded clones and increased TCR diversity than the aged group, suggesting age selection. Estimates of total diversity from one million sequenced T cells were regarded as lower bounds and underestimates. There was a strong correlation between observed TCR beta diversity and the percentage of naive T cells measured by flow cytometry. Bulk unsorted PBMC profiling prevented conclusive comparison of naive and antigen-experienced compartments.

Library method: 5' RACE. A second PCR of roughly 6 to 11 cycles was run with a J-beta primer mix and a sample-barcoded 5' primer. A unique molecular identifier was introduced onto each TCR beta cDNA molecule by a template-switch 5' adaptor carrying 12 random nucleotides. At least 2.5 million CDR3-containing paired-end reads were obtained from each sample. First-strand cDNA synthesis was performed from all RNA using the Mint cDNA synthesis kit, with priming by a TRBC-specific oligonucleotide. After uracil-DNA glycosylase treatment, a first 18-cycle PCR used universal primers M1SS and BC2_uni_R on all cDNA. For the original study's pipeline: Normalization of each sample was performed by random selection of 1 million high-quality reads, each carrying a distinct molecular identifier. Reads with shared molecular identifiers were discarded instead of being binned into consensus sequences. CDR3 identification, clonotype clustering and error correction used MiTCR with a Q25 quality threshold and the strictest error-elimination algorithm. A nonparametric unseen species model using Euler transformation provided a lower-bound estimate of total TCR beta diversity. The public reads were run again by TCRdb, first through fastp at Q25 and then through MiXCR, and only productive beta chains were kept. Rows matching on CDR3 protein sequence are summarized as one entry with the most common DNA and genes. The V and J calls reflect TCRdb's pipeline rather than the authors' work. The sample data list around 1,800,000 distinct CDR3 sequences, and roughly 43% of these were observed just once. Around 23% of the sample belongs to the ten largest clones.

The V and J ends are trimmed by 1 base and 8 bases, leaving 7 bases between them. The CDR3, from cysteine to phenylalanine, totals 13 residues. Only CDR3 DNA remains: 39 bases, in frame from the first base. Per the germline V gene, SGHRS is the CDR1 and YFSETQ is the CDR2. The roughly 39 donors, aged about 6 to 95 years, were systemically healthy Caucasian individuals from Russia. Each donor gave 8 to 10 milliliters of peripheral blood, drawn into EDTA-treated Vacutainer tubes. Ficoll-Paque density-gradient centrifugation was used to isolate PBMCs, with at least 7 million obtained per sample. Trizol reagent was used to extract total RNA from PBMCs, with at least 6 micrograms per sample. For every donor, flow cytometry on a PBMC aliquot measured the percentage of naive CD45RAhigh/CD27high T cells.

Material: blood. This sequence uses TRBV5-1 and TRBJ1-6; no D gene call is confident. This TCR was sampled from a human donor in good health. This receptor carries the CDR3 CASSLSLDSPLHF. The DNA sequence is as follows: TGCGCCAGCAGCTTGTCTCTGGATTCACCCCTCCACTTT. The variable domain in full, with residues beyond the CDR3 obtained from the reference TRBV5-1 and TRBJ1-6 genes, is KAGVTQTPRYLIKTRGQQVTLSCSPISGHRSVSWYQQTPGQGLQFLFEYFSETQRNKGNFPGRFSGRQFSNSRSEMNVSTLELGDSALYLCASSLSLDSPLHFGNGTRLTVT.